This TCR beta chain was captured by sequencing in a study of metastatic and nonmetastatic thyroid tumors. This CDR3 region has 15 residues. V lost 6 bases and J 1 base, leaving 15 bases between the germline ends. Germline CDR1 is LNHDA and CDR2 is SQIVND (reference sequence). Among the patients, none had received any treatment before thyroid surgery. In the original analysis: The authors used CDR3 differences across clinicopathological groups to build a distant-metastasis classifier for papillary thyroid cancer. Using MiXCR, TCRdb reanalyzed the PCR reads. These V and J calls derive from TCRdb rather than the authors' analysis. The repertoire holds approximately 29,000 clones, with around 30% as singletons.

Sequenced: blood. The TCR originated in a female donor with papillary thyroid cancer or a benign thyroid nodule (not recorded which). Some clones in this sample may be carry-over from other donors' samples. This rearrangement joins TRBV19 to TRBJ1-2; D unresolved. CDR3 amino acids: CASSPSSSFNYGYTF. In nucleotides, the CDR3 is TGTGCCAGTAGCCCATCCAGCAGCTTTAACTATGGCTACACCTTC.